This TCR beta chain was documented in a study of T-cell memory formation after mild COVID-19. Study-wide context: Each donor largely had its own TCR clusters. Study-level findings and limits: Contracting clones from day 15 to 85 showed balanced CD4/CD8; later expanders favored CD4+. Chiefly within CM and EM were the contracting CD4+ clones; CD8+ ones were within EMRA.

In germline, CDR1 is SGHRS, CDR2 YFSETQ. The CDR3 contains 15 residues. With V trimmed by 6 bases and J by 2 bases, 6 bases remained unmatched. In regard to this clonotype: Its cognate antigen is unknown.

MiXCR, run by TCRdb on the 5' RACE reads, gives a single entry per CDR3 protein. The data show a few hundred thousand distinct CDR3 sequences, with around a fifth seen just once and under 15% held by the top ten. This sequence was found in an adult woman who had mild COVID-19 (a few samples of this study predate the infection). Cell type and time point are not known. Material for sequencing was PBMCs or a T cell subset sorted from them (not recorded which). The chain has TRBV5-1 and TRBJ2-1; 9 bases agree with TRBD2. CDR3 bases: TGCGCCAGCAACGTAGCGGGGGTCGCCTACAATGAGCAGTTCTTC. Encoded protein: CASNVAGVAYNEQFF.